Described below is a single TCR beta chain sequence and its context. Its antigen is unidentified. The data originate from a study of cytomegalovirus exposure and HLA in healthy donors. Study details: Researchers previously reported finding roughly 120 million unique TCR beta sequences from approximately 200 million T cells.

Unmatched junction bases numbered 8, after V lost 4 bases and J lost 7 bases. The germline V gene encodes CDR1 LGHNA and CDR2 YSLEER. The CDR3 consists of 15 residues. Whole-study results and caveats: Follow-up analysis seemed to connect common viral pathogens with several of the most significant clusters identified. Most of the TCR beta V segments (in an earlier analysis) were productive either about 87% or about 30% of the time. As was reported, the classifier diagnosed cytomegalovirus status with high specificity and sensitivity.

A multiplex PCR was run with 60 Vbeta primers and 13 Jbeta primers. Sequencing used immunoSEQ multiplex PCR; TCRdb keeps in-frame clones, though not all of them. The sample carries approximately 100,000 clones, around 79% recorded once. The sequenced sample was PBMCs. The V gene is TRBV4-3, the J gene TRBJ1-2, with 11 bases identical to TRBD1. The receptor comes from a woman in her forties in good health and CMV-seronegative. CDR3 DNA: TGCGCCAGCAGCCGCAATCCGGGACAGGGGGTTGGCTACACCTTC. It is translated as CASSRNPGQGVGYTF.